This note documents a single T cell receptor beta chain sequence. Its target is not known. At one end the junction does not follow the germline gene, possibly because of a read error. The sample is drawn from a study of cytomegalovirus exposure and HLA in healthy donors. Study-level information: A preliminary data release comprised around 85 million unique TCRs obtained from HLA-typed donors.

PCR employed 60 Vbeta and 13 Jbeta primers. Assay: immunoSEQ multiplex PCR; the TCRdb copy retains only in-frame clones and omits some. The profile shows around 300,000 clones, 70% to 90% of them singletons. The study, taken as a whole, reports: Overall, approximately 150 TCR beta chains were annotated as cytomegalovirus-associated. Among the sequence variants, a highly shared cluster was likely an artifact of sequencing.

Germline V gives CDR1 SGDLS, CDR2 YYNGEE. The CDR3 length is 15 residues. The sequenced material came from PBMCs. This chain joins TRBV9 and TRBJ2-1; perhaps TRBD2 as D (5 bases). The TCR comes from a young woman in good health and CMV-seronegative. This chain's CDR3 is CASNVGLAGNNEQFF. CDR3 coding DNA: TGTGCCAGCAACGTAGGGCTAGCTGGGAACAATGAGCAGTTCTTC.